Shown below are 29 T cell receptor beta chains from a single sample sequenced in a study of blood T cell repertoires in COVID-19. Assay: immunoSEQ multiplex PCR; the TCRdb copy retains only in-frame clones and omits some. The table lists some 330,000 clones, around 90% of them singletons. Sequencing was carried out using PBMCs or T cells enriched from blood (not recorded which). These receptors were collected from a woman aged 30 to 39 who had recovered from COVID-19.

This clone was counted a single time. The chain is built from TRBV9 and TRBJ2-6; 7 bases agree with TRBD1. Germline-derived CDR1 and CDR2 are SGDLS and YYNGEE. This CDR3 spans 20 amino acids. V was pared by 3 bases and J by 0 bases, with 15 bases of the junction left unmatched. DNA for the CDR3: TGTGCCAGCAGCGACGACAGGGCATGGCGAATCCCCTCTGGGGCCAACGTCCTGACTTTC. Amino acids: CASSDDRAWRIPSGANVLTF.

This chain joins TRBV5-4 and TRBJ2-3, with 13 bases fitting TRBD2. This CDR3 has 16 residues. V was pared by 1 base and J by 3 bases, with 2 bases of the junction left unmatched. Germline-derived CDR1 and CDR2 are SGHNT and YYREEE (reference sequence). DNA for the CDR3: TGTGCCAGCAGCTTGACTAGCGGGGGGGCTACAGATACGCAGTATTTT. It specifies CASSLTSGGATDTQYF.

This clone was seen a handful of times. This chain uses TRBV4-2 with TRBJ2-7; D remains unclear. The CDR3 is made up of 13 amino acids. CDR1 is LGHNA and CDR2 is YNFKEQ in the germline V gene. V lost 0 bases, J lost 10 bases, and 13 bases lay in between. CDR3 bases: TGTGCCAGCAGCCAAGATAAGCCCAAGCCCCAGTACTTC. Amino acids: CASSQDKPKPQYF.

The gene calls are TRBV16 and TRBJ2-7; D might be TRBD1 (5 bases). V was trimmed by 0 bases and J by 3 bases, leaving 9 bases between them. This CDR3 has 14 residues. CDR1 is KGHSY and CDR2 is FQNENV in the germline V gene. CDR3 amino acids: CASSQSGPNYEQYF. Written as DNA, the CDR3 is TGTGCCAGCAGCCAATCGGGGCCCAACTACGAGCAGTACTTC. Supplemented by reference TRBV16 and TRBJ2-7, the full variable domain reads GEEVAQTPKHLVRGEGQKAKLYCAPIKGHSYVFWYQQVLKNEFKFLISFQNENVFDETGMPKERFSAKCLPNSPCSLEIQATKLEDSAVYFCASSQSGPNYEQYFGPGTRLTVT.

J is TRBJ1-1 and V is TRBV6-5; 8 bases map to TRBD1. This CDR3 spans 13 amino acids. The germline V gene encodes CDR1 MNHEY and CDR2 SVGAGI. The V segment lost 7 bases and the J segment 6 bases; nucleotides outside the gene matches: 7. The CDR3 protein is CASKRTGIAEAFF. CDR3 sequence (DNA): TGTGCCAGCAAACGGACAGGGATCGCTGAAGCTTTCTTT.

The V call is TRBV7-8, the J call TRBJ2-2, with a tentative D call TRBD2 (6 bases). CDR3 size: 15 residues. Trimming took off 1 base at V and 2 bases at J, with 8 bases between the two ends. The germline V gene encodes CDR1 SGHVS and CDR2 FQNEAQ. The CDR3 spells CASSLEGLNTGELFF. Here the CDR3 DNA reads TGTGCCAGCAGCTTAGAGGGACTCAACACCGGGGAGCTGTTTTTT. The full variable domain, completed using reference TRBV7-8 and TRBJ2-2, is GAGVSQSPRYKVAKRGQDVALRCDPISGHVSLFWYQQALGQGPEFLTYFQNEAQLDKSGLPSDRFFAERPEGSVSTLKIQRTQQEDSAVYLCASSLEGLNTGELFFGEGSRLTVL.

This chain uses TRBV11-3 with TRBJ2-2; D unclear. The V gene's germline CDR1 is SGHNT and CDR2 YENEEA. Trimming left V 1 base short and J 4 bases short, with 10 bases between. The CDR3 contains 15 residues. DNA of the CDR3: TGTGCCAGCAGCTTAGTTATGCGAGTCACCGGGGAGCTGTTTTTT. Its protein product is CASSLVMRVTGELFF.

J is TRBJ2-1 and V is TRBV23-1; TRBD2 is a possible D gene (6 bases). TRBV23-1 falls under the ORF class, with uncertain function. The CDR3 is made up of 14 amino acids. Trimming pared 4 bases from V and 0 bases from J, leaving 7 bases between. DNA of the CDR3: TGCGCCAGCAGTCGGGGAGGCTCCTACAATGAGCAGTTCTTC. It codes for CASSRGGSYNEQFF.

The chain links TRBV28 to TRBJ2-7; possible D gene TRBD2, 6 bases. Germline CDR1 reads MDHEN; CDR2 reads SYDVKM. Trimming took 6 bases from V and 3 from J, leaving 18 bases between them. This CDR3 region has 15 residues. The CDR3 DNA reads as TGTGCCAGCAGAAATACCGGGACTGTGCTCTACGAGCAGTACTTC. Encoded protein: CASRNTGTVLYEQYF.

J is TRBJ2-5 and V is TRBV28, with 9 bases identical to TRBD1. Germline V gene data show CDR1 as MDHEN and CDR2 as SYDVKM. V shed 5 bases and J 4 bases; nucleotides not matched to a gene: 2. The CDR3 has 13 residues. The CDR3 region is CASSTGGVETQYF. CDR3 coding DNA: TGTGCCAGCAGTACAGGGGGCGTAGAGACCCAGTACTTC.

This clone has just a few counts. The rearrangement links TRBV28 to TRBJ2-7; the D gene is possibly TRBD1 (6 bases). V shed 10 bases and J shed 2 bases, with 18 bases lying between them. The CDR3 has 14 residues. Germline-derived CDR1 and CDR2 are MDHEN and SYDVKM. Here the CDR3 reads CATLRPGHPYEQYF. CDR3 DNA: TGTGCCACACTCCGTCCGGGACACCCCTACGAGCAGTACTTC.

The V gene is TRBV7-9, the J gene TRBJ1-3; D perhaps matches TRBD1 (6 bases). Trimming shortened V by 4 bases and J by 4 bases, and 17 bases separated the two germline ends. The length of the CDR3 is 16 residues. Germline lookup yields CDR1 SEHNR and CDR2 FQNEAQ (reference sequence). This chain's CDR3 is CASSWGQGISGNTIYF. CDR3 in DNA: TGTGCCAGCAGCTGGGGGCAGGGTATCTCAGGAAACACCATATATTTT.

This chain joins TRBV28 and TRBJ1-3, with 8 bases lining up with TRBD1. After removal of 4 bases from V and 4 bases from J, the junction contained 15 bases not matched to a gene. CDR3 size: 18 residues. CDR1 and CDR2 from the germline V gene are MDHEN and SYDVKM. Here the CDR3 reads CASSSPQGAGTRGNTIYF. CDR3 sequence (DNA): TGTGCCAGCAGTTCACCCCAGGGGGCGGGCACTCGGGGAAACACCATATATTTT. Based on the CDR3 plus reference TRBV28 and TRBJ1-3, the full variable domain is DVKVTQSSRYLVKRTGEKVFLECVQDMDHENMFWYRQDPGLGLRLIYFSYDVKMKEKGDIPEGYSVSREKKERFSLILESASTNQTSMYLCASSSPQGAGTRGNTIYFGEGSWLTVV.

The chain is built from TRBV6-5 and TRBJ1-2, with TRBD1 matching over 8 bases. Trimming cost V 0 bases and J 8 bases; bases outside gene matches: 5. This CDR3 contains 14 residues. The germline V gene has CDR1 MNHEY and CDR2 SVGAGI. The chain's CDR3 is CASSYSRAGGGYTF. As DNA, the CDR3 is TGTGCCAGCAGTTACTCAAGGGCAGGGGGCGGCTACACCTTC.

This clone occurred once. The rearrangement links TRBV4-3 to TRBJ2-1, with 7 bases aligning to TRBD1. The V and J ends lost 3 bases and 6 bases, in that order; junction bases with no gene match: 8. The CDR3 spans 15 residues. The germline gives CDR1 LGHNA, CDR2 YSLEER. The DNA for the CDR3 is TGCGCCAGCAGCCATGGAGACAGGGACCCCAATGAGCAGTTCTTC. This translates into CASSHGDRDPNEQFF.

The CDR3 protein is CASNSLAGGSTDTQYF. The CDR3 region has the DNA TGCGCCAGCAATTCTCTAGCGGGAGGTAGCACAGATACGCAGTATTTT. V gene TRBV5-1 combines with J gene TRBJ2-3, with 11 bases lining up with TRBD2. V was pared by 6 bases and J by 0 bases, with 6 bases of the junction left unmatched. CDR3 length: 16 residues. Germline V gives CDR1 SGHRS, CDR2 YFSETQ. Complete variable domain (other parts from reference TRBV5-1 and TRBJ2-3): KAGVTQTPRYLIKTRGQQVTLSCSPISGHRSVSWYQQTPGQGLQFLFEYFSETQRNKGNFPGRFSGRQFSNSRSEMNVSTLELGDSALYLCASNSLAGGSTDTQYFGPGTRLTVL.

This clone was recorded a few times. The CDR3 sequence is CASRLGGGSETQYF. The CDR3 DNA reads as TGTGCCAGCAGACTCGGGGGGGGCTCGGAGACCCAGTACTTC. The chain recombines TRBV11-1 with TRBJ2-5, with 8 positions matching TRBD2. The junction had 8 bases not matched to a gene; V was cut back by 6 bases and J by 5 bases. Germline-derived CDR1 and CDR2 are SGHAT and FQDESV (reference sequence). The CDR3 is made up of 14 amino acids.

This sequence joins TRBV7-6 and TRBJ2-1; 7 bases agree with TRBD2. The CDR3 sequence is 18 residues long. CDR1 SGHVS and CDR2 FNYEAQ come from the germline V gene. The trim removed 0 bases at V and 2 bases at J, leaving 10 bases unmatched. The CDR3 reads CASSLASLLAFAYNEQFF. CDR3 coding DNA: TGTGCCAGCAGCTTAGCGTCCCTACTAGCGTTCGCCTACAATGAGCAGTTCTTC.

This clone appeared a few times. The rearrangement joins TRBV5-4 to TRBJ2-7, with D tentatively TRBD1 (5 bases). Trimming took off 0 bases at V and 0 bases at J, with 10 bases between the two ends. There are 15 residues in the CDR3. CDR1 and CDR2 from the germline V gene are SGHNT and YYREEE (reference sequence). CDR3 protein: CASSLGGTRSYEQYF. Here the CDR3 DNA reads TGTGCCAGCAGCTTGGGGGGCACCCGCTCCTACGAGCAGTACTTC.

The chain combines TRBV5-6 with TRBJ1-2, with 7 bases aligning to TRBD1. The V gene's germline CDR1 is SGHDT and CDR2 YYEEEE. With 4 bases clipped from V and 0 bases from J, the junction kept 6 bases outside the gene matches. The CDR3 has 15 amino acids. The CDR3 DNA sequence: TGTGCCAGCAGCGTTACAGGGGCCACTAACTATGGCTACACCTTC. It specifies CASSVTGATNYGYTF.

This chain uses TRBV25-1 with TRBJ1-4, with a possible D match to TRBD1 (6 bases). This CDR3 contains 18 residues. Looked up from germline, CDR1 is MGHDK and CDR2 is SYGVNS. V lost 4 bases, J lost 10 bases, and 28 bases lay in between. The chain's CDR3 is CASSGLNYAGVARRKLFF. CDR3 DNA: TGTGCCAGCAGTGGCCTAAACTACGCAGGGGTAGCCAGAAGAAAACTGTTTTTT. Drawing the rest from reference TRBV25-1 and TRBJ1-4, the complete variable domain is EADIYQTPRYLVIGTGKKITLECSQTMGHDKMYWYQQDPGMELHLIHYSYGVNSTEKGDLSSESTVSRIRTEHFPLTLESARPSHTSQYLCASSGLNYAGVARRKLFFGSGTQLSVL.

V is TRBV27 and J is TRBJ2-3; no definite D call. Germline V lookup: CDR1 MNHEY, CDR2 SMNVEV (reference sequence). V lost 9 bases and J 1 base, leaving 11 bases between the germline ends. The CDR3 has 13 residues. The CDR3 DNA sequence: TGTGCCAGTCTGGCCCTTGGCACAGATACGCAGTATTTT. Its protein product is CASLALGTDTQYF.

The chain carries TRBV6-2 or TRBV6-3 and TRBJ2-7, with TRBD2 identical over 9 bases. Germline CDR1 MNHEY, CDR2 SVGEGT. This CDR3 is built from 12 residues. V gave up 2 bases and J gave up 10 bases; unmatched junction bases: 3. CDR3 sequence: CASSYQRGEQYF. CDR3 sequence (DNA): TGTGCCAGCAGTTACCAGCGGGGGGAACAGTACTTC.

The chain carries TRBV19 and TRBJ1-5; 8 bases are shared with TRBD1. With V trimmed by 8 bases and J by 4 bases, 7 bases remained unmatched. The length of the CDR3 is 14 residues. Germline CDR1 reads LNHDA; CDR2 reads SQIVND (reference sequence). CDR3 DNA: TGTGCCAGTCCCGGACAGGGTTCAAATCAGCCCCAGCATTTT. Translated, it gives CASPGQGSNQPQHF.

The chain has TRBV28 and TRBJ1-2; TRBD1 might be the D (5 bases). Germline CDR1 reads MDHEN; CDR2 reads SYDVKM. V was cut by 2 bases and J by 5 bases, with 12 bases left in between. The CDR3 has 14 residues. CDR3 sequence: CASSLSQGGYGYTF. CDR3 bases: TGTGCCAGCAGTTTAAGTCAGGGTGGTTATGGCTACACCTTC.

This rearrangement joins TRBV14 to TRBJ2-3; no clear D. Germline V gene sequence: CDR1 SGHDN, CDR2 FVKESK. This CDR3 is built from 12 residues. V was clipped by 4 bases and J by 3 bases, with 5 bases between them. The CDR3 bases are TGTGCCAGCAGCCCCACAACAGATACGCAGTATTTT. It specifies CASSPTTDTQYF.

This chain joins TRBV28 and TRBJ1-2; D is unclear. Germline CDR1 and CDR2: MDHEN and SYDVKM. Trimming pared 3 bases from V and 4 bases from J, leaving 15 bases between. This CDR3 spans 15 amino acids. The CDR3 DNA reads as TGTGCCAGCAGTTTCAGGCACAGCCGCTCCTATGGCTACACCTTC. This translates into CASSFRHSRSYGYTF.

The CDR3 nucleotides are TGCGCCAGCAGGCTAGCGGGAACCCGTCGCGATGAGCAGTTCTTC. Residues: CASRLAGTRRDEQFF. The chain carries TRBV4-1 and TRBJ2-1, with 9 bases lining up with TRBD2. Germline V gene lookup returns CDR1 MGHRA and CDR2 YSYEKL. V lost 6 bases and J lost 8; bases outside the gene matches: 11. CDR3 size: 15 residues.

The chain couples TRBV28 to TRBJ2-3; D remains ambiguous. Trimming left V 8 bases short and J 4 bases short, with 13 bases between. The CDR3 loop spans 13 amino acids. Germline CDR1 reads MDHEN; CDR2 reads SYDVKM. CDR3 coding DNA: TGTGCCAGCCTCCCCCGAGTGGCAGATACGCAGTATTTT. Translated, it gives CASLPRVADTQYF.